The 26 T cell receptor beta chains in this list originate from one sample, sequenced in a study of CD8 T cells in Susac syndrome. When the RNA was reverse transcribed, random hexamers were used with an input of 0.5 to 1 ug. MiXCR, applied by TCRdb to the immunoSEQ multiplex PCR reads, yields one record per CDR3 protein. The table records about 200,000 distinct CDR3 sequences, 90% to 95% of them present only once. Sequencing was done on a sample of CD4+ T cells from PBMCs. The source is a human donor in good health.

This clonotype appeared a few times. This chain joins TRBV3-1 and TRBJ1-1; TRBD1 is a possible D gene (6 bases). The V end was cut by 6 bases, the J end by 3 bases, with 11 bases between. Germline V CDR1 and CDR2: LGHDT, YNNKEL (reference sequence). This CDR3 comprises 13 residues. CDR3 in amino acids: CASSLRGDTEAFF. The CDR3 DNA reads TGTGCCAGCAGTCTCAGGGGTGACACTGAAGCTTTCTTT. Supplemented by reference TRBV3-1 and TRBJ1-1, the full variable domain reads DTAVSQTPKYLVTQMGNDKSIKCEQNLGHDTMYWYKQDSKKFLKIMFSYNNKELIINETVPNRFSPKSPDKAHLNLHINSLELGDSAVYFCASSLRGDTEAFFGQGTRLTVV.

This chain connects TRBV19 to TRBJ2-5, with D unclear. Per germline, CDR1 LNHDA and CDR2 SQIVND (reference sequence). V was cut by 3 bases and J by 8 bases, with 13 bases left in between. This CDR3 spans 13 amino acids. Here the CDR3 reads CASSIRTALTQYF. CDR3 nucleotides: TGTGCCAGTAGTATTCGGACGGCTCTTACCCAGTACTTC.

This chain uses TRBV28 with TRBJ1-1; D may be TRBD1 (5 bases). The CDR3 runs 17 residues. The germline V and J ends were trimmed by 5 bases and 5 bases, with 24 bases remaining between them. Germline CDR1 MDHEN, CDR2 SYDVKM. The chain's CDR3 is CASSLLGTPLMRTEAFF. The CDR3 bases are TGTGCCAGCAGTCTGCTAGGGACCCCTTTAATGAGGACTGAAGCTTTCTTT. The whole variable domain, remainder taken from reference TRBV28 and TRBJ1-1, is DVKVTQSSRYLVKRTGEKVFLECVQDMDHENMFWYRQDPGLGLRLIYFSYDVKMKEKGDIPEGYSVSREKKERFSLILESASTNQTSMYLCASSLLGTPLMRTEAFFGQGTRLTVV.

This chain uses TRBV29-1 with TRBJ1-1; D is unclear. The germline V gene encodes CDR1 SQVTM and CDR2 ANQGSEA. This CDR3 is built from 13 residues. V gave up 1 base and J gave up 3 bases, with 9 bases separating them. This CDR3 reads CSVEGQADTEAFF. In DNA form, the CDR3 reads TGCAGCGTTGAAGGTCAGGCGGACACTGAAGCTTTCTTT. The full variable domain, with the rest looked up from reference TRBV29-1 and TRBJ1-1, is SAVISQKPSRDICQRGTSLTIQCQVDSQVTMMFWYRQQPGQSLTLIATANQGSEATYESGFVIDKFPISRPNLTFSTLTVSNMSPEDSSIYLCSVEGQADTEAFFGQGTRLTVV.

The rearrangement joins TRBV29-1 to TRBJ1-1, with D uncertain. The CDR3 sequence is 13 residues long. V was trimmed by 3 bases and J by 1 base, leaving 9 bases between them. Germline CDR1 reads SQVTM; CDR2 reads ANQGSEA. The CDR3 bases are TGCAGCGTTGAGGTCAGTGAGAACACTGAAGCTTTCTTT. Translated: CSVEVSENTEAFF. The complete variable domain, with remaining parts taken from reference TRBV29-1 and TRBJ1-1, reads SAVISQKPSRDICQRGTSLTIQCQVDSQVTMMFWYRQQPGQSLTLIATANQGSEATYESGFVIDKFPISRPNLTFSTLTVSNMSPEDSSIYLCSVEVSENTEAFFGQGTRLTVV.

This chain connects TRBV20-1 to TRBJ2-6; D is unclear. The CDR3 contains 16 residues. The V and J ends lost 3 bases and 0 bases respectively, with 12 bases between them. Per the germline V gene, CDR1 is DFQATT and CDR2 is SNEGSKA (reference sequence). The CDR3 nucleotides read TGCAGTGCTAGCCGACTTACGAACTCTGGGGCCAACGTCCTGACTTTC. Amino acid sequence: CSASRLTNSGANVLTF.

Concerning this clonotype itself: One end of the junction varies from germline; a read error may be responsible. The chain couples TRBV15 to TRBJ1-1, with TRBD1 matching 7 bases. CDR1 is LNHNV and CDR2 is YYDKDF in the germline V gene (reference sequence). This CDR3 spans 12 amino acids. This chain's CDR3 is CATISTGTVAFF. The CDR3 DNA sequence: TGTGCCACTATTTCGACAGGGACTGTAGCTTTCTTT.

The V call is TRBV12-3 or TRBV12-4, the J call TRBJ2-2; 8 bases line up with TRBD2. The CDR3 loop spans 16 amino acids. V shed 5 bases and J 1 base; nucleotides not matched to a gene: 6. Here the CDR3 DNA reads TGTGCCAGCAGTCCGCCGGGAGGGCAGAACACCGGGGAGCTGTTTTTT. Translation: CASSPPGGQNTGELFF.

This clonotype was found once. This sequence joins TRBV9 and TRBJ2-7; 11 bases are shared with TRBD2. Per germline, CDR1 SGDLS and CDR2 YYNGEE. The trim removed 0 bases at V and 5 bases at J, leaving 7 bases unmatched. This CDR3 has 16 amino acids. CDR3 sequence (DNA): TGTGCCAGCAGCGTAGGGTTAGCGGGGGGGACCGACGAGCAGTACTTC. Translation gives CASSVGLAGGTDEQYF.

The chain has TRBV3-1 and TRBJ1-1, with unresolved D. CDR3 length: 13 residues. CDR1 is LGHDT, CDR2 YNNKEL, per germline (reference sequence). V was shortened by 7 bases and J by 4 bases, with 13 bases between the two germline ends. Here the CDR3 DNA reads TGTGCCAGCACCCCCGGGCGAGGCACTGAAGCTTTCTTT. Translation: CASTPGRGTEAFF.

The gene calls are TRBV6-2 or TRBV6-3 and TRBJ2-5, with a possible D match to TRBD2 (5 bases). The CDR3 spans 12 residues. V was pared by 8 bases and J by 6 bases, with 13 bases between. CDR1 and CDR2 from the germline V gene are MNHEY and SVGEGT. The CDR3 is CASGWWEQTQYF. In DNA, the CDR3 is TGTGCCAGCGGATGGTGGGAGCAGACCCAGTACTTC.

This chain joins TRBV20-1 and TRBJ2-1, with TRBD2 identical over 9 bases. V lost 1 base to trimming and J lost 0 bases; unmatched junction nucleotides: 7. Germline assignment: CDR1 DFQATT and CDR2 SNEGSKA (reference sequence). The CDR3 contains 17 residues. Here the CDR3 DNA reads TGCAGTGCTAGAGTTAGCGGGGGATGGAGCTCCTACAATGAGCAGTTCTTC. Its protein product is CSARVSGGWSSYNEQFF.

This sequence joins TRBV29-1 and TRBJ1-1; 10 bases map to TRBD1. This CDR3 region has 11 residues. V was pared by 8 bases and J by 6 bases, with 3 bases of the junction left unmatched. Germline CDR1 reads SQVTM; CDR2 reads ANQGSEA. CDR3 protein: CSYGQGAEAFF. Written as DNA, the CDR3 is TGCAGCTACGGACAGGGGGCTGAAGCTTTCTTT.

On this clonotype itself: A junction boundary mismatches the germline segment, possibly from a read error. V and J are TRBV2 and TRBJ2-7; D might be TRBD1 (6 bases). CDR3 length: 14 amino acids. CDR1 is SNHLY, CDR2 FYNNEI, per germline. The CDR3 DNA is TGTGCCAGCAGTCTACAGGGTGCTTCCTACCAGCAGTACTTC. Translating gives CASSLQGASYQQYF.

This chain connects TRBV7-3 to TRBJ2-3; D gene unclear. CDR1 is SGHTA and CDR2 is FQGTGA in the germline V gene. V was pared by 0 bases and J by 1 base, with 5 bases between. CDR3 size: 14 residues. CDR3 nucleotides: TGTGCCAGCAGCTTAACTGGCCGCACAGATACGCAGTATTTT. Amino acids: CASSLTGRTDTQYF.

The chain links TRBV7-2 to TRBJ2-1, with TRBD2 matching over 9 bases. The CDR3 contains 14 residues. Germline V CDR1 and CDR2: SGHTA, FQGNSA. V lost 4 bases and J lost 13; bases outside the gene matches: 11. DNA of the CDR3: TGTGCCAGCAGCTCCTCTCTGCGGGAGGGAAATCAGTTCTTC. Translated: CASSSSLREGNQFF. Variable domain in full (rest from reference TRBV7-2 and TRBJ2-1): GAGVSQSPSNKVTEKGKDVELRCDPISGHTALYWYRQSLGQGLEFLIYFQGNSAPDKSGLPSDRFSAERTGGSVSTLTIQRTQQEDSAVYLCASSSSLREGNQFFGPGTRLTVL.

This rearrangement joins TRBV4-3 to TRBJ1-2; D might be TRBD1 (5 bases). Trimming left V 2 bases short and J 1 base short, with 8 bases between. This CDR3 is 14 amino acids long. CDR1 LGHNA and CDR2 YSLEER come from the germline V gene. The CDR3 loop is CASSQPGFNYGYTF. As DNA, the CDR3 is TGCGCCAGCAGCCAACCAGGGTTTAACTATGGCTACACCTTC.

V and J are TRBV29-1 and TRBJ2-7; 10 bases line up with TRBD1. The CDR3 is 14 residues long. Germline V gives CDR1 SQVTM, CDR2 ANQGSEA. After removal of 6 bases from V and 0 bases from J, the junction contained 5 bases not matched to a gene. The CDR3 coding sequence is TGCAGCGTCGTAGACAGGGGGCTCTCCTACGAGCAGTACTTC. It specifies CSVVDRGLSYEQYF.

This chain joins TRBV30 and TRBJ1-1; D may be TRBD1 (5 bases). The V end lost 2 bases, the J end lost 7 bases, and 8 bases lay between the germline ends. CDR3 length: 11 residues. Germline V gene data show CDR1 as GTSNPN and CDR2 as SVGIG (reference sequence). In DNA, the CDR3 is TGTGCCTGGAGTTCCAGGGATGAAGCTTTCTTT. This gives the protein CAWSSRDEAFF.

The CDR3 here is CAWSVQGAGNTEAFF. The CDR3 nucleotides read TGTGCCTGGAGTGTACAAGGGGCAGGAAACACTGAAGCTTTCTTT. The chain combines TRBV30 with TRBJ1-1; D perhaps matches TRBD1 (5 bases). The CDR3 loop spans 15 amino acids. Trimming cost V 0 bases and J 2 bases, with 13 bases left between them. CDR1 and CDR2 from the germline V gene are GTSNPN and SVGIG (reference sequence). Drawing the rest from reference TRBV30 and TRBJ1-1, the complete variable domain is SQTIHQWPATLVQPVGSPLSLECTVEGTSNPNLYWYRQAAGRGLQLLFYSVGIGQISSEVPQNLSASRPQDRQFILSSKKLLLSDSGFYLCAWSVQGAGNTEAFFGQGTRLTVV.

CDR3: CSVGRDRHEQFF. CDR3 nucleotides: TGCAGCGTTGGAAGAGACCGACACGAGCAGTTCTTC. The chain joins TRBV29-1 to TRBJ2-1; D is ambiguous. From germline, CDR1 is SQVTM and CDR2 ANQGSEA. This CDR3 has 12 residues. V lost 4 bases and J 10 bases, leaving 14 bases between the germline ends.

The V gene is TRBV29-1, the J gene TRBJ2-3, with no clear D. From germline, CDR1 is SQVTM and CDR2 ANQGSEA. The CDR3 totals 12 residues. Deletions cut 4 bases from V and 5 bases from J, with 10 bases between. CDR3 bases: TGCAGCGTTGCCAGGTTGAAAGATACGCAGTATTTT. It is translated as CSVARLKDTQYF.

The chain is built from TRBV25-1 and TRBJ2-3, with D hard to call. This CDR3 has 14 amino acids. The V gene lost 3 bases and the J gene lost 2 bases, with 9 bases spanning the gap. CDR1 is MGHDK, CDR2 SYGVNS, per germline. The CDR3 sequence: CASSEQLATDTQYF. The CDR3 DNA reads TGTGCCAGCAGTGAGCAGCTGGCCACAGATACGCAGTATTTT. Filled out from reference TRBV25-1 and TRBJ2-3, the complete variable domain reads EADIYQTPRYLVIGTGKKITLECSQTMGHDKMYWYQQDPGMELHLIHYSYGVNSTEKGDLSSESTVSRIRTEHFPLTLESARPSHTSQYLCASSEQLATDTQYFGPGTRLTVL.

CDR3 sequence (DNA): TGCAGCCTCACTCCAGGGGGCCAAGAGACCCAGTACTTC. It codes for CSLTPGGQETQYF. This chain connects TRBV29-1 to TRBJ2-5, with 7 positions matching TRBD1. This CDR3 comprises 13 residues. Germline V lookup: CDR1 SQVTM, CDR2 ANQGSEA. V was clipped by 8 bases and J by 1 base; unmatched bases: 7.

This clonotype was observed once. This rearrangement joins TRBV4-3 to TRBJ2-3, with D unresolved. V was shortened by 0 bases and J by 3 bases, with 7 bases between the two germline ends. CDR1 and CDR2 (germline): LGHNA, YSLEER. The CDR3 consists of 14 residues. This chain's CDR3 is CASSQDRATDTQYF. CDR3 nucleotides: TGCGCCAGCAGCCAAGATCGAGCGACAGATACGCAGTATTTT.

V and J are TRBV30 and TRBJ2-1, with D uncertain. The CDR3 totals 15 residues. Germline-derived CDR1 and CDR2 are GTSNPN and SVGIG (reference sequence). The V end lost 0 bases, the J end lost 2 bases, and 11 bases lay between the germline ends. In nucleotides, the CDR3 is TGTGCCTGGAGTGTACGGGCCACCGCCTACAATGAGCAGTTCTTC. It encodes CAWSVRATAYNEQFF.